The clone carrying this T cell receptor (beta chain) occurred many times. Its antigen is still unknown. The data derive from a study of breast tumors, draining lymph nodes, adjacent tissues. Each CDR3 protein gets one entry after TCRdb re-called the multiplex PCR reads with MiXCR. This table holds approximately 100,000 distinct CDR3 sequences, more than 30% found once. CDR1 and CDR2 from the germline V gene are MDHEN and SYDVKM. This CDR3 is built from 14 residues. Between the trimmed V and J ends, which lost 3 bases and 0 bases, there was a span of 9 bases. Samples came from axillary lymph nodes draining the breast cancer. Whole-study findings and limits: Data fit most tumor T cells coming from lymph node, expanding in tumor. Luminal-like breast cancer showed significantly greater tumor-nontumor repertoire similarity than basal-like breast cancer did. The lymph node origin of tumor T cells was framed as consistent with a hypothesis, not demonstrated.

Sequencing input: axillary lymph node tissue. The receptor's source is a female donor with breast cancer. Some clones in this sample may be carry-over from other donors' samples. The rearrangement links TRBV28 to TRBJ2-7; tentative D call: TRBD2 (6 bases). CDR3 sequence: CASSFTGVSYEQYF. CDR3 DNA: TGTGCCAGCAGTTTCACGGGGGTCTCCTACGAGCAGTACTTC.